The clone carrying this TCR beta chain was seen only a few times. Its antigen is not known. This CDR3 has 15 amino acids. V shed 6 bases and J 6 bases; nucleotides not matched to a gene: 9. These data come from a study of T cells after yellow fever vaccination. Study-wide background: SMART-Seq v4 Ultra Low Input prepared the low-cell-number fractions. Study outcomes and limitations: The secondary response showed a weaker magnitude and a faster peak, day 5 versus 15. Boosting was followed by the reappearance of most primary-vaccination clones (just under 98% CD4, around 86% CD8).

TCRdb fed the 5' RACE reads into MiXCR, producing one record per CDR3 protein. Among roughly 500,000 distinct CDR3 sequences listed, about 19% were seen once. Source: PBMCs, taken 15 days after the yellow fever booster vaccination. This receptor was obtained from a man between 25 and 39 years old who received the YFV17D yellow fever vaccine. The gene calls are TRBV12-3 or TRBV12-4 and TRBJ2-1; 9 bases map to TRBD2. CDR3 nucleotides: TGTGCCAGCAGCCTGGGGACTAGCACGTTCAATGAGCAGTTCTTC. Residues: CASSLGTSTFNEQFF.